The 9 T cell receptor beta chains below come from one sample, sequenced in a study of blood T cell repertoires in COVID-19. TCRdb's copy holds only in-frame clones and misses some; the assay was immunoSEQ multiplex PCR. The profile covers 450,000 to 500,000 clones, with over 75% appearing a single time and 3% to 4% taken by the ten largest. The sequenced material came from peripheral blood. These receptors originate from a human donor in a cohort sampled during active COVID-19.

This sequence joins TRBV30 and TRBJ2-2; 12 bases line up with TRBD2. In germline, CDR1 is GTSNPN, CDR2 SVGIG (reference sequence). V lost 3 bases to trimming and J lost 5 bases; unmatched junction nucleotides: 4. This CDR3 comprises 15 residues. CDR3 in DNA: TGTGCCTGGAGGGGGACTAGCGGGTCGACCGGGGAGCTGTTTTTT. It encodes CAWRGTSGSTGELFF.

Remarks on this clone: Other DNA sequences of this sample code for an identical CDR3. The chain couples TRBV7-2 to TRBJ1-4, with 7 nucleotides matching TRBD1. Germline V gene sequence: CDR1 SGHTA, CDR2 FQGNSA. The CDR3 sequence is 15 residues long. V shed 3 bases and J 5 bases; nucleotides not matched to a gene: 6. The CDR3 region is CASSLRTGLNEKLFF. The CDR3 DNA reads TGTGCCAGCAGCTTGCGGACAGGTCTCAATGAAAAACTGTTTTTT.

The CDR3 protein is CASRDRGRGGTDTQYF. CDR3 nucleotide sequence: TGTGCCAGCAGGGATCGGGGCCGGGGGGGCACAGATACGCAGTATTTT. V gene TRBV7-9 combines with J gene TRBJ2-3, with 7 bases that match TRBD2. The germline V gene has CDR1 SEHNR and CDR2 FQNEAQ (reference sequence). The V gene end was trimmed by 6 bases and the J gene end by 1 base; junction bases not matched to a gene: 10. The CDR3 has 16 residues. Variable domain in full (rest from reference TRBV7-9 and TRBJ2-3): DTGVSQNPRHKITKRGQNVTFRCDPISEHNRLYWYRQTLGQGPEFLTYFQNEAQLEKSRLLSDRFSAERPKGSFSTLEIQRTEQGDSAMYLCASRDRGRGGTDTQYFGPGTRLTVL.

The rearrangement joins TRBV5-8 to TRBJ2-1; TRBD2 might be the D (6 bases). The CDR3 has 16 residues. V lost 0 bases and J 4 bases, leaving 14 bases between the germline ends. Germline CDR1 and CDR2: SGHTS and YDEGEE. CDR3 DNA sequence: TGTGCCAGCAGCTTGGTCGCGGGAATACTTTACAATGAGCAGTTCTTC. It translates to CASSLVAGILYNEQFF.

This clone was recorded only once. This chain uses TRBV7-3 with TRBJ2-6, with D perhaps TRBD1 (5 bases). Trimming removed 1 base from V and 2 bases from J, with 18 bases in between. The germline V gene encodes CDR1 SGHTA and CDR2 FQGTGA. This CDR3 spans 19 amino acids. CDR3 nucleotides: TGTGCCAGCAGCTTAAATCAGCTGGCTGCAGGGACTGGGGCCAACGTCCTGACTTTC. It is translated as CASSLNQLAAGTGANVLTF.

CDR3: CAISESTGRAGQETQYF. Here the CDR3 DNA reads TGTGCCATCAGTGAGTCGACCGGGAGGGCGGGACAAGAGACCCAGTACTTC. The chain combines TRBV10-3 with TRBJ2-5; TRBD2 agrees at 8 bases. The CDR3 has 17 residues. CDR1 is ENHRY, CDR2 SYGVKD, per germline. V dropped 0 bases and J dropped 2; count of bases not matched to a gene: 8.

V usage is TRBV9 and J usage is TRBJ2-2; 8 positions agree with TRBD2. CDR1 SGDLS and CDR2 YYNGEE come from the germline V gene. Trimming at V came to 0 bases and at J to 5 bases, leaving 6 bases not matched to a gene. The CDR3 consists of 16 residues. The chain's CDR3 is CASSVDAGGDTGELFF. The DNA for the CDR3 is TGTGCCAGCAGCGTAGACGCGGGAGGCGATACCGGGGAGCTGTTTTTT.

This chain uses TRBV21-1 with TRBJ2-3; the table assigns TRBD2, which was not confirmed against the DNA. TRBV21-1 is deemed a pseudogene. CDR3 size: 18 residues. The CDR3 loop is CASSKSVPLAGVADTQYF. The CDR3 region has the DNA TGTGCCAGCAGCAAATCGGTCCCACTAGCGGGAGTGGCAGATACGCAGTATTTT.

The chain joins TRBV9 to TRBJ2-7, with 10 bases aligning to TRBD1. The CDR3 sequence is 15 residues long. V was clipped by 4 bases and J by 7 bases; unmatched bases: 11. CDR1 is SGDLS and CDR2 is YYNGEE in the germline V gene. DNA for the CDR3: TGTGCCAGCAGCCGCCGTGGGACAGGGGCGGGGGAGCAGTACTTC. Its protein product is CASSRRGTGAGEQYF.